The rows below give T cell receptor beta chains drawn from one sample of a study of blood T cell repertoires in COVID-19. The data were produced by immunoSEQ multiplex PCR, yet TCRdb's version contains in-frame clones alone and is incomplete. This sample has 200,000 to 250,000 clones, with roughly 90% found just once. Material: peripheral blood. The receptors shown here come from a man in his 70s with acute or convalescent COVID-19. The conserved cysteine and the conserved F or W are not part of the CDR3 here. Each record gives: clone size, V gene, D gene, CDR3 protein. A D gene is named only where the DNA matches it firmly. For some rows the clone size is stated as once, few or many, or as a class when expanded; others skip it.

abundance: NA; v_gene: TRBV7-2; d_gene: NA; CDR3aa: ASSLLGSNTEAF
abundance: NA; v_gene: TRBV10-3; d_gene: NA; CDR3aa: AISEGQMNTQY
abundance: NA; v_gene: TRBV7-2; d_gene: TRBD2; CDR3aa: ASGRVGYEQY
abundance: NA; v_gene: TRBV6-1; d_gene: NA; CDR3aa: ASSDRQATNSPLH
abundance: NA; v_gene: TRBV6-1; d_gene: NA; CDR3aa: ASSEVPSLSETQY
abundance: NA; v_gene: TRBV7-2; d_gene: NA; CDR3aa: ASSFSRVSANVLT
abundance: NA; v_gene: TRBV27; d_gene: NA; CDR3aa: ASSDRSNANEQF
abundance: NA; v_gene: TRBV3-1/TRBV3-2; d_gene: NA; CDR3aa: ASSFLGGEGF
abundance: NA; v_gene: TRBV5-4; d_gene: NA; CDR3aa: ASRSVGAYGYT
abundance: NA; v_gene: TRBV12-3/TRBV12-4; d_gene: TRBD1; CDR3aa: ASGQGWETQY
abundance: few; v_gene: TRBV4-2; d_gene: NA; CDR3aa: ASSQDGRDYIREQF
abundance: NA; v_gene: TRBV13; d_gene: NA; CDR3aa: ASSSTGGNTIY
abundance: NA; v_gene: TRBV6-5; d_gene: TRBD1; CDR3aa: ASRLGQGIRGELF
abundance: NA; v_gene: TRBV4-2; d_gene: TRBD2; CDR3aa: ASSQVSSGETQY
abundance: once; v_gene: TRBV10-3; d_gene: TRBD2; CDR3aa: AISDSSREGSHEQF
abundance: NA; v_gene: TRBV6-5; d_gene: NA; CDR3aa: ASSYSYLGERPIY
abundance: NA; v_gene: TRBV9; d_gene: NA; CDR3aa: ASSVDPLRGSPDTGELF
abundance: NA; v_gene: TRBV5-6; d_gene: NA; CDR3aa: ASSLVGNTIY
abundance: NA; v_gene: TRBV19; d_gene: TRBD1; CDR3aa: ASRSGQLNNSPLH
abundance: NA; v_gene: TRBV15; d_gene: TRBD1; CDR3aa: ATSRDFTGGTEAF
abundance: few; v_gene: TRBV18; d_gene: NA; CDR3aa: ASSPLEGNTEAF
abundance: NA; v_gene: TRBV28; d_gene: TRBD1; CDR3aa: ASNFPRGQGYGYT
abundance: NA; v_gene: TRBV7-9; d_gene: NA; CDR3aa: ASSLAGRNTEAF
abundance: NA; v_gene: TRBV9; d_gene: TRBD2; CDR3aa: ASSVEVGRAEQF
abundance: NA; v_gene: TRBV6-5; d_gene: NA; CDR3aa: ASEWGQAGSSPLH
abundance: NA; v_gene: TRBV5-1; d_gene: NA; CDR3aa: ASSLVQPSTDTQY
abundance: NA; v_gene: TRBV9; d_gene: NA; CDR3aa: ASSVARGGSGNTIY
abundance: NA; v_gene: TRBV15; d_gene: NA; CDR3aa: ATSRVYRTANQPQH
abundance: NA; v_gene: TRBV9; d_gene: NA; CDR3aa: ASSASTGSGYGYT
abundance: NA; v_gene: TRBV7-2; d_gene: TRBD2; CDR3aa: ASSNRGLAGRQY
abundance: NA; v_gene: TRBV15; d_gene: TRBD2; CDR3aa: ATSRDLSSGLGPQY
abundance: NA; v_gene: TRBV29-1; d_gene: NA; CDR3aa: SAMLRGANTGELF
abundance: many; v_gene: TRBV5-4; d_gene: TRBD2; CDR3aa: ASSWTSPGGGELF
abundance: NA; v_gene: TRBV16; d_gene: NA; CDR3aa: ASSPPGLISGANVLT
abundance: NA; v_gene: TRBV6-2/TRBV6-3; d_gene: NA; CDR3aa: ASSEAGTAGNTIY
abundance: NA; v_gene: TRBV5-6; d_gene: TRBD2; CDR3aa: ASRSRRLAGANEQF
abundance: NA; v_gene: TRBV2; d_gene: TRBD2; CDR3aa: ASSEERGLETQY
abundance: NA; v_gene: TRBV6-1; d_gene: TRBD2; CDR3aa: ASSEGGLSAEQY
abundance: NA; v_gene: TRBV6-5; d_gene: TRBD1; CDR3aa: ASGNRGGYGYT
abundance: NA; v_gene: TRBV11-2; d_gene: NA; CDR3aa: ASSLDTREQY
abundance: NA; v_gene: TRBV10-3; d_gene: NA; CDR3aa: AIGAGTGELF
abundance: once; v_gene: TRBV5-6; d_gene: NA; CDR3aa: ASSWGPSPSTNEKLF
abundance: NA; v_gene: TRBV19; d_gene: NA; CDR3aa: ASSMRNSPLH
abundance: NA; v_gene: TRBV11-3; d_gene: TRBD1; CDR3aa: ASSCRDRGLEKLF
abundance: NA; v_gene: TRBV6-5; d_gene: NA; CDR3aa: ASSYGTTNTGELF